This passage covers 8 T cell receptor beta chains from one sample sequenced in a study of CD8+CD57+ T cells in acquired aplastic anemia. Genomic DNA, serving as template, underwent TCR beta VDJ and CDR3 profiling. One entry per CDR3 protein, called by TCRdb with MiXCR from the reads. The sample has some 160,000 distinct CDR3 sequences; about 48% are singletons. Before being chosen for sequencing, patients had shown CD8+CD57+ cell expansion by flow cytometry. The sample was sorted CD4+, CD8+, or CD8+CD57+ T cells (not recorded which) from PBMCs. These receptors all come from a human donor with aplastic anemia.

This clonotype was found a few times. The rearrangement joins TRBV2 to TRBJ1-4; D might be TRBD1 (5 bases). Germline CDR1 and CDR2: SNHLY and FYNNEI. The CDR3 has 15 residues. Trimming removed 6 bases from V and 5 bases from J, with 16 bases in between. The CDR3: CASRDQGSRNEKLFF. CDR3 nucleotides: TGTGCCAGCAGGGATCAGGGATCAAGGAATGAAAAACTGTTTTTT.

The V gene is TRBV12-3 or TRBV12-4, the J gene TRBJ1-4; D gene unclear. The CDR3 covers 14 residues. With 1 base removed from V and 8 bases from J, the gap between germline ends came to 11 bases. As DNA, the CDR3 is TGTGCCAGCAGTTTAGAGGGCCCGTACGAAAAACTGTTTTTT. This gives the protein CASSLEGPYEKLFF.

This clonotype was observed a handful of times. A much larger clone sits a single nucleotide away, making a read error possible. The V gene is TRBV9, the J gene TRBJ1-4; the D gene is possibly TRBD1 (6 bases). Germline V gives CDR1 SGDLS, CDR2 YYNGEE. The CDR3 sequence is 12 residues long. Here the CDR3 reads CASGVGGGKLFF. CDR3 coding DNA: TGTGCCAGCGGCGTCGGAGGGGGGAAACTGTTTTTT.

This clonotype has a count of ten or more. The rearrangement uses TRBV29-1 and TRBJ2-1; TRBD1 might be the D (6 bases). Germline V lookup: CDR1 SQVTM, CDR2 ANQGSEA. CDR3 size: 10 residues. V lost 2 bases, J lost 15 bases, and 11 bases lay in between. CDR3 in DNA: TGCAGCGTTGAATATGGACAGATGTTCTTC. Translation gives CSVEYGQMFF.

This clonotype was counted at least ten times. The rearrangement uses TRBV4-3 and TRBJ2-3; 10 bases align to TRBD1. Losses at the gene ends were 3 bases for V and 3 bases for J; bases not matched to a gene: 3. The germline gives CDR1 LGHNA, CDR2 YSLEER. The CDR3 sequence is 15 residues long. In nucleotides, the CDR3 is TGCGCCAGCAGCCATGGGACAGGGGTTACAGATACGCAGTATTTT. This sequence encodes CASSHGTGVTDTQYF.

The chain is built from TRBV7-6 and TRBJ1-2; D unclear. The germline V and J ends were trimmed by 6 bases and 4 bases, with 12 bases remaining between them. The germline gives CDR1 SGHVS, CDR2 FNYEAQ. The CDR3 totals 13 residues. CDR3 region: CASSPGLAYGYTF. As DNA, the CDR3 is TGTGCCAGCAGTCCTGGACTGGCCTATGGCTACACCTTC.

This clonotype was counted a single time. The gene calls are TRBV5-1 and TRBJ2-5; the match to TRBD1 covers 8 bases. CDR3 length: 14 residues. The V gene's germline CDR1 is SGHRS and CDR2 YFSETQ. Losses at the gene ends were 3 bases for V and 5 bases for J; bases not matched to a gene: 6. The CDR3 bases are TGCGCCAGCAGCTCTCCGGGACAGGTTGAGACCCAGTACTTC. Amino acids: CASSSPGQVETQYF.

V gene TRBV10-3 combines with J gene TRBJ1-6, with D perhaps TRBD1 (6 bases). In germline, CDR1 is ENHRY, CDR2 SYGVKD. Between the trimmed V and J ends, which lost 1 base and 5 bases, there was a span of 12 bases. This CDR3 comprises 16 residues. The CDR3 coding sequence is TGTGCCATCAGTGAGTACAGGGCCGGGGATAATTCACCCCTCCACTTT. Amino acids: CAISEYRAGDNSPLHF.